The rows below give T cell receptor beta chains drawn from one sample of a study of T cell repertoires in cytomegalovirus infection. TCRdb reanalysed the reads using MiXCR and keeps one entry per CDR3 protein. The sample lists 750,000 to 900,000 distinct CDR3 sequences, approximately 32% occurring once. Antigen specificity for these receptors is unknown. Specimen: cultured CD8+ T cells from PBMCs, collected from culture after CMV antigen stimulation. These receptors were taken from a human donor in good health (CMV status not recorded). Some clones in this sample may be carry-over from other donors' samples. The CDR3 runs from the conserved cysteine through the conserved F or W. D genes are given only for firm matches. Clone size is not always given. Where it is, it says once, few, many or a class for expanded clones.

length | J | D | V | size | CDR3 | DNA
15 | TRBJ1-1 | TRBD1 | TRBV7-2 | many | CASSLRKGANTEAFF | TGTGCCAGCAGCTTAAGGAAGGGGGCAAACACTGAAGCTTTCTTT
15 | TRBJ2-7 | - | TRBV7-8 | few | CASSLGTGRSYEQYF | TGTGCCAGCAGCTTAGGGACCGGGAGATCCTACGAGCAGTACTTC
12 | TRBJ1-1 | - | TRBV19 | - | CACALGNTEAFF | TGTGCCTGCGCCCTGGGGAACACTGAAGCTTTCTTT
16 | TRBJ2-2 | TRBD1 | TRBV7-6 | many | CASSYGTGARTGELFF | TGTGCCAGCAGCTACGGGACAGGGGCACGAACCGGGGAGCTGTTTTTT
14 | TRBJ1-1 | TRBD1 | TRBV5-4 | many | CASSLDRAKTEAFF | TGTGCCAGCAGCCTGGACAGGGCCAAAACTGAAGCTTTCTTT
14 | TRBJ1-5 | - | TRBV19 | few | CASKTGFRNQPQHF | TGTGCCAGTAAAACAGGGTTCCGCAATCAGCCCCAGCATTTT
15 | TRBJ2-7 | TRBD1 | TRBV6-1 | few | CASSEAGDSSYEQYF | TGTGCCAGCAGTGAAGCGGGGGACAGCTCCTACGAGCAGTACTTC
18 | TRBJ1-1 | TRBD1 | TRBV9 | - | CASSALGGPIMRNTEAFF | TGTGCCAGCAGCGCCCTAGGGGGCCCCATCATGCGGAACACTGAAGCTTTCTTT
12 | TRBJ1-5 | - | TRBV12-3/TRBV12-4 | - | CASSRALGPQHF | TGTGCCAGCAGTAGGGCTTTGGGGCCCCAGCATTTT
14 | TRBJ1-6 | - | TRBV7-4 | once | CASSLVDRNSPLHF | TGTGCCAGCAGCTTAGTGGACAGAAATTCACCCCTCCACTTT
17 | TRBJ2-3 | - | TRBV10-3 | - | CAISAPGGSISTDTQYF | TGTGCCATCAGTGCCCCGGGGGGCTCCATTAGCACAGATACGCAGTATTTT
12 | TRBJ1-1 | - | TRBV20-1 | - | CSARKLRTEAFF | TGCAGTGCTAGAAAGTTACGCACTGAAGCTTTCTTT
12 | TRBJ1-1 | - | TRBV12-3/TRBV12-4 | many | CASSPARTEAFF | TGTGCCAGCAGTCCTGCTCGGACTGAAGCTTTCTTT
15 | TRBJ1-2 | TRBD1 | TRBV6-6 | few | CASSYSSRGSDGYTF | TGTGCCAGCAGTTACTCGAGCAGGGGGTCGGATGGCTACACCTTC
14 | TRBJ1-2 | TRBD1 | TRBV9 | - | CASSGRQGRDGHTF | TGTGCCAGCAGCGGAAGACAGGGAAGGGATGGCCACACCTTC
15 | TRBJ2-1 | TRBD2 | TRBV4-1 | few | CASSQLRGGLNEQFF | TGCGCCAGCAGCCAACTGCGGGGGGGCCTAAATGAGCAGTTCTTC
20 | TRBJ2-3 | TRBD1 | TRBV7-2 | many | CASSFSGTGGLGDGTDTQYF | TGTGCCAGCAGCTTCTCCGGGACAGGGGGACTGGGGGATGGCACAGATACGCAGTATTTT
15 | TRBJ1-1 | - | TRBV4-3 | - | CASSQTESLNTEAFF | TGCGCCAGCAGCCAAACAGAGAGCTTGAACACTGAAGCTTTCTTT
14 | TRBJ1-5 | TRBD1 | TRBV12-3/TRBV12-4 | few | CASSWDRKNQPQHF | TGTGCCAGCAGTTGGGACAGGAAAAATCAGCCCCAGCATTTT
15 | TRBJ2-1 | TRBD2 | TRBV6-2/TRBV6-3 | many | CASSYGGGPYNEQFF | TGTGCCAGCAGTTACGGCGGGGGGCCCTACAATGAGCAGTTCTTC
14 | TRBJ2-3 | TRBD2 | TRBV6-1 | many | CASRSGGAADTQYF | TGTGCCAGCAGGAGCGGGGGGGCGGCAGATACGCAGTATTTT
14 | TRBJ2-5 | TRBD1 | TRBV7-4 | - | CASSLQGARVTQYF | TGTGCCAGCAGCTTGCAGGGGGCAAGGGTGACCCAGTACTTC
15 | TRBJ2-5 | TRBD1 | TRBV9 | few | CASSVGTGPLETQYF | TGTGCCAGCAGCGTAGGGACAGGGCCCTTAGAGACCCAGTACTTC
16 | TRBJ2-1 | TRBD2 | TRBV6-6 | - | CASNDLLAGGQNEQFF | TGTGCCAGCAATGACTTACTAGCGGGGGGGCAGAATGAGCAGTTCTTC
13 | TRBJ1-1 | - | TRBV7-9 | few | CASNQVMNTEAFF | TGTGCCAGCAATCAGGTGATGAACACTGAAGCTTTCTTT
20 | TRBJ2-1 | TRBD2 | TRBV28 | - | CASSLFLKSGLAAIRDEQFF | TGTGCCAGCAGTTTATTCCTAAAATCGGGACTAGCGGCGATTCGAGATGAGCAGTTCTTC
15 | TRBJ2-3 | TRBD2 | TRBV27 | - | CASSLWRGGADTQYF | TGTGCCAGCAGTTTATGGCGGGGGGGTGCAGATACGCAGTATTTT
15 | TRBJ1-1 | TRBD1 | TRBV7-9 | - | CASSFSYRGNTEAFF | TGTGCCAGCAGCTTTAGTTACAGGGGGAACACTGAAGCTTTCTTT
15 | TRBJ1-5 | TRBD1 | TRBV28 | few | CASSLPGTGVQPQHF | TGTGCCAGCAGTTTACCAGGGACAGGGGTTCAGCCCCAGCATTTT
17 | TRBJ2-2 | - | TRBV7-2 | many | CASSLGRERSDTGELFF | TGTGCCAGCAGCTTAGGTAGAGAAAGGTCGGACACCGGGGAGCTGTTTTTT
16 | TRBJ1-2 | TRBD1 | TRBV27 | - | CASSPIFTGAAYGYTF | TGTGCCAGCAGTCCTATATTTACAGGGGCGGCCTATGGCTACACCTTC
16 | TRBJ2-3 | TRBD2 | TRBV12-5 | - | CASGVTSGGRTDTQYF | TGTGCTAGTGGTGTCACTAGCGGGGGGCGCACAGATACGCAGTATTTT
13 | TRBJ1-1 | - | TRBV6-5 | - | CASSYSAKGWSFF | TGTGCCAGCAGTTACTCGGCGAAGGGGTGGTCTTTCTTT
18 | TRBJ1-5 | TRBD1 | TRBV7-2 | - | CASSPDLGQGYGNQPQHF | TGTGCCAGCAGCCCCGATCTTGGACAGGGGTATGGCAATCAGCCCCAGCATTTT
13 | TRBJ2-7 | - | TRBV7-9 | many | CASSAGASYEQYF | TGTGCCAGCAGCGCTGGGGCTTCCTACGAGCAGTACTTC
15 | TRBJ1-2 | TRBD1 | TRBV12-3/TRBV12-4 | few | CASSVTGALHYGYTF | TGTGCCAGCAGTGTGACAGGGGCTCTCCACTATGGCTACACCTTC
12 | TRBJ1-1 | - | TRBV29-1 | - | CSVTDGNTEAFF | TGCAGCGTCACGGACGGGAACACTGAAGCTTTCTTT
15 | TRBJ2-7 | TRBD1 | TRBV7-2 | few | CASRDGTGASYEQYF | TGTGCCAGCAGAGACGGGACAGGAGCGTCCTACGAGCAGTACTTC
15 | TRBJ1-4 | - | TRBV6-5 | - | CASSLSPATNEKLFF | TGTGCCAGCAGTTTGTCTCCGGCAACTAATGAAAAACTGTTTTTT
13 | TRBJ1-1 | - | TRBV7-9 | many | CAIEKELNTEAFF | TGTGCCATCGAAAAGGAATTGAACACTGAAGCTTTCTTT
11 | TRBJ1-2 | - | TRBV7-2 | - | CAFPKGGGYTF | TGTGCCTTCCCGAAGGGCGGTGGCTACACCTTC
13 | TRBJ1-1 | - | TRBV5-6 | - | CASSLGVGGEAFF | TGTGCCAGCAGCTTGGGGGTTGGAGGTGAAGCTTTCTTT
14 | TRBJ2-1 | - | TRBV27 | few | CASRFGTPAAEQFF | TGTGCCAGCAGATTCGGGACTCCCGCCGCAGAGCAGTTCTTC
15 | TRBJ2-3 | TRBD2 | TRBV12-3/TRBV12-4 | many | CASSLSLAGPDTQYF | TGTGCCAGCAGTTTATCTCTAGCGGGGCCAGATACGCAGTATTTT
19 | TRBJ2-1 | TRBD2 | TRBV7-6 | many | CASSLELALAGDLYNEQFF | TGTGCCAGCAGCTTAGAGTTAGCTCTAGCGGGGGACCTCTACAATGAGCAGTTCTTC
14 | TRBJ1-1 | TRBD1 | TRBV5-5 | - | CASSLLGRGPEAFF | TGTGCCAGCAGCTTGCTGGGTAGGGGGCCTGAAGCTTTCTTT
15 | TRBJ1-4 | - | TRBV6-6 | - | CASSYDAATNEKLFF | TGTGCCAGCAGTTACGATGCTGCAACTAATGAAAAACTGTTTTTT
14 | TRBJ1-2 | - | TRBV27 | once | CASTHKAGKGGYTF | TGTGCCAGCACCCACAAGGCGGGGAAGGGTGGCTACACCTTC
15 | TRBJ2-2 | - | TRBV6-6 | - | CASSYLIWSTGELFF | TGTGCCAGCAGTTATCTAATTTGGTCAACCGGGGAGCTGTTTTTT
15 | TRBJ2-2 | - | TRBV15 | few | CATSRDEGGVGELFF | TGTGCCACCAGCAGAGATGAAGGAGGGGTCGGGGAGCTGTTTTTT
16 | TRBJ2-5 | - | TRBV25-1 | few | CASSEQRGRAQETQYF | TGTGCCAGCAGTGAACAGAGAGGAAGGGCCCAAGAGACCCAGTACTTC
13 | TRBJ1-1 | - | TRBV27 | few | CASQQMWSTEAFF | TGTGCCAGCCAACAGATGTGGAGCACTGAAGCTTTCTTT
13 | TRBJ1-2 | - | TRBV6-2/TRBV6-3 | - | CASSYFPDTGYTF | TGTGCCAGCAGTTATTTCCCGGACACGGGCTACACCTTC
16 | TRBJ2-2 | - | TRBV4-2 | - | CASSQDHTGVPGELFF | TGTGCCAGCAGCCAAGATCATACAGGAGTTCCCGGGGAGCTGTTTTTT
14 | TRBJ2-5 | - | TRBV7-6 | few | CASSTRQDQETQYF | TGTGCCAGCAGCACGCGACAGGACCAAGAGACCCAGTACTTC
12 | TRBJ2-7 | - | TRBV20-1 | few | CSARDGGYEQYF | TGCAGTGCTAGGGACGGTGGCTACGAGCAGTACTTC
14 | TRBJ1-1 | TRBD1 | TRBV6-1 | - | CASMSGQGYTEAFF | TGTGCCAGCATGTCGGGACAGGGGTACACTGAAGCTTTCTTT
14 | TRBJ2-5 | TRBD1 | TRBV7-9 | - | CASSDGQGGETQYF | TGTGCCAGCAGCGACGGACAGGGAGGAGAGACCCAGTACTTC
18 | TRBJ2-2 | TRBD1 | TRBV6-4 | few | CASSDSIYRDRNTGELFF | TGTGCCAGCAGTGACTCGATTTACCGGGACAGAAACACCGGGGAGCTGTTTTTT